Sequencing of this TCR beta chain was carried out in a study of cytomegalovirus exposure and HLA in healthy donors. Study conclusions and caveats: Evidence from a later analysis indicated that most CMV-associated TCR beta chains looked HLA-restricted. 87-base-pair reads could not separate some V segments, including TRBV6-2 and TRBV6-3.

Amplification used 60 Vbeta primers and 13 Jbeta primers. Measured with immunoSEQ multiplex PCR; TCRdb has only the in-frame clones, and not every one. The sample includes roughly 120,000 clones, 81% of them seen just once. This CDR3 has 13 residues. Deletions cut 8 bases from V and 11 bases from J, with 22 bases between. Germline V gene lookup returns CDR1 WNHNN and CDR2 SYGVQD (reference sequence). As regards this clone: Its matching antigen is unknown.

This chain joins TRBV10-1 and TRBJ2-7, with a weak D call TRBD1 (6 bases). Sequencing was done on a sample of PBMCs. The TCR sequence derives from a woman aged 30 to 39 in good health and CMV-seronegative. CDR3 sequence reads: CASGDGETGKKYF. The DNA of the CDR3 is TGCGCCAGCGGGGACGGTGAGACAGGCAAGAAGTACTTC.